Below, 25 T cell receptor beta chains from the same sample are listed, as sequenced in a study of cytomegalovirus exposure and HLA in healthy donors. In the PCR, 60 Vbeta and 13 Jbeta primers were used. The assay was immunoSEQ multiplex PCR, and TCRdb's table has in-frame clones only and misses some. The sample shows fewer than 200,000 clones, more than 80% of them seen only once. Sequencing input: PBMCs. Receptors were obtained from a boy aged 10-17 years in good health and CMV-seronegative.

The rearrangement links TRBV6-5 to TRBJ2-5, with 10 bases identical to TRBD1. The CDR3 runs to 16 residues. V gave up 0 bases and J gave up 3 bases; unmatched junction bases: 4. Germline-derived CDR1 and CDR2 are MNHEY and SVGAGI. This CDR3 is CASSYSRTGGKETQYF. The CDR3 DNA follows: TGTGCCAGCAGTTACTCGCGGACAGGGGGAAAAGAGACCCAGTACTTC.

The CDR3 reads CSASPGEKETQYF. In nucleotides, the CDR3 is TGCAGCGCCTCCCCGGGAGAAAAAGAGACCCAGTACTTC. V is TRBV29-1 and J is TRBJ2-5, with D possibly TRBD2 on 6 matching bases. Germline-derived CDR1 and CDR2 are SQVTM and ANQGSEA. This CDR3 spans 13 amino acids. Trimming removed 7 bases from V and 3 bases from J, with 15 bases in between.

The gene calls are TRBV27 and TRBJ2-3; D is possibly TRBD1 (7 bases). Deletions cut 4 bases from V and 6 bases from J, with 20 bases between. The CDR3 length is 16 residues. Germline V gene sequence: CDR1 MNHEY, CDR2 SMNVEV (reference sequence). As DNA, the CDR3 is TGTGCCAGCAGTTCACTACAGGGGATGGAGGGGGATACGCAGTATTTT. Translation gives CASSSLQGMEGDTQYF.

The rearrangement uses TRBV11-1 and TRBJ2-1; 7 nucleotides agree with TRBD2. There are 15 residues in the CDR3. V was clipped by 4 bases and J by 5 bases; unmatched bases: 8. CDR1 and CDR2 from the germline V gene are SGHAT and FQDESV (reference sequence). CDR3 DNA sequence: TGTGCCAGCAGCTCGACACTAGCGACAAACAATGAGCAGTTCTTC. Its protein is CASSSTLATNNEQFF. Full variable domain (rest looked up from reference TRBV11-1 and TRBJ2-1): EAEVAQSPRYKITEKSQAVAFWCDPISGHATLYWYRQILGQGPELLVQFQDESVVDDSQLPKDRFSAERLKGVDSTLKIQPAELGDSAMYLCASSSTLATNNEQFFGPGTRLTVL.

The J gene is TRBJ2-1, the V gene TRBV7-3; the match to TRBD2 covers 9 bases. Germline loops: CDR1 SGHTA, CDR2 FQGTGA. The J segment lost 5 bases and the V segment lost 4 bases, leaving 9 bases of the junction unmatched. This CDR3 region has 16 residues. The CDR3 here is CASSSIVAGDNNEQFF. The CDR3 DNA sequence: TGTGCCAGCAGCTCCATTGTAGCGGGGGACAACAATGAGCAGTTCTTC.

The genes are TRBV5-8 and TRBJ1-1; 8 nucleotides line up with TRBD1. J was trimmed by 1 base and V by 4 bases; bases with no gene match: 9. Germline CDR1 SGHTS, CDR2 YDEGEE. The CDR3 is 16 residues long. In DNA form, the CDR3 reads TGTGCCAGCAGCGCGTCAGGGGGCATTACGAACACTGAAGCTTTCTTT. Amino acid sequence: CASSASGGITNTEAFF.

This rearrangement joins TRBV27 to TRBJ2-7; 8 bases are a match to TRBD1. The CDR3 has 14 residues. V lost 1 base to trimming and J lost 7 bases; unmatched junction nucleotides: 6. Germline assignment: CDR1 MNHEY and CDR2 SMNVEV (reference sequence). CDR3 DNA: TGTGCCAGCAGTTTATTCAGGGGGCGGCGAGAGCAGTACTTC. Translated: CASSLFRGRREQYF.

V gene TRBV7-8 combines with J gene TRBJ1-2; D perhaps matches TRBD1 (6 bases). Germline V gene data show CDR1 as SGHVS and CDR2 as FQNEAQ. The V end was cut by 2 bases, the J end by 0 bases, with 16 bases between. CDR3 size: 17 residues. CDR3 sequence reads: CASSLLSRQATNYGYTF. In DNA form, the CDR3 reads TGTGCCAGCAGCTTACTTAGTCGACAGGCCACTAACTATGGCTACACCTTC.

This clone was detected only once. V usage is TRBV6-5 and J usage is TRBJ1-1; 8 positions agree with TRBD1. The CDR3 contains 14 residues. Germline V gene lookup returns CDR1 MNHEY and CDR2 SVGAGI. Trimming took 6 bases from V and 1 from J; bases not matched to a gene: 4. Here the CDR3 DNA reads TGTGCCAGCAGGTGGGGACAGGCGAACACTGAAGCTTTCTTT. It translates to CASRWGQANTEAFF.

Details on this clone: Other DNA sequences in this specimen translate into the identical CDR3. V usage is TRBV4-2 and J usage is TRBJ2-2; D might be TRBD2 (7 bases). Germline CDR1 and CDR2: LGHNA and YNFKEQ. This CDR3 is built from 16 residues. V was pared by 5 bases and J by 4 bases, with 17 bases between. The CDR3 DNA follows: TGTGCCAGCAGCACAGGCAGGGGAGGGAGCACCGGGGAGCTGTTTTTT. The encoded protein is CASSTGRGGSTGELFF.

The chain recombines TRBV4-2 with TRBJ2-2, with TRBD2 as a possible D gene (5 bases). The CDR3 totals 17 residues. V was shortened by 0 bases and J by 4 bases, with 15 bases between the two germline ends. CDR1 is LGHNA, CDR2 YNFKEQ, per germline. In DNA form, the CDR3 reads TGTGCCAGCAGCCAAGATCGTCTAGCTCGCATCACCGGGGAGCTGTTTTTT. Translated: CASSQDRLARITGELFF.

This chain joins TRBV30 and TRBJ1-5; D might be TRBD1 (5 bases). The CDR3 has 20 residues. Germline V CDR1 and CDR2: GTSNPN, SVGIG (reference sequence). Trimming removed 2 bases at V and 0 bases at J, with 26 bases between. The CDR3 DNA reads as TGTGCCTGGAGTAAAGTATGGGAGGGTGTAGGGGTCTATAGCAATCAGCCCCAGCATTTT. It specifies CAWSKVWEGVGVYSNQPQHF.

This chain uses TRBV11-2 with TRBJ2-7; tentative D call: TRBD1 (5 bases). With 5 bases removed from V and 2 bases from J, the gap between germline ends came to 7 bases. The CDR3 consists of 12 residues. Looked up from germline, CDR1 is SGHAT and CDR2 is FQNNGV. CDR3 amino acids: CASSPQAYEQYF. The CDR3 DNA reads as TGTGCCAGCAGCCCACAGGCCTACGAGCAGTACTTC.

V gene TRBV7-9 combines with J gene TRBJ1-6; 8 bases map to TRBD1. There are 11 residues in the CDR3. Germline CDR1 and CDR2: SEHNR and FQNEAQ (reference sequence). Losses at the gene ends were 8 bases for V and 11 bases for J; bases not matched to a gene: 2. The CDR3 sequence is CASDRGPPLHF. The CDR3 coding sequence is TGTGCCAGCGACAGGGGCCCACCCCTCCACTTT.

J is TRBJ1-4 and V is TRBV4-3; no clear D gene. CDR1 LGHNA and CDR2 YSLEER come from the germline V gene. The V gene lost 4 bases and the J gene lost 8 bases, with 17 bases spanning the gap. CDR3 length equals 15 residues. Here the CDR3 DNA reads TGCGCCAGCAGCCCGGATGCGGGTTCGAGGGAAAAACTGTTTTTT. Its protein is CASSPDAGSREKLFF.

The V gene is TRBV6-1, the J gene TRBJ2-7; 8 bases are a match to TRBD2. V shed 6 bases and J 4 bases; nucleotides not matched to a gene: 5. The CDR3 spans 13 residues. Looked up from germline, CDR1 is MNHNS and CDR2 is SASEGT. The CDR3 nucleotides are TGTGCCAGCAGGAACAGCGGGGGATACGAGCAGTACTTC. It yields the protein CASRNSGGYEQYF.

This sequence joins TRBV4-2 and TRBJ1-1, with TRBD1 identical over 10 bases. V shed 4 bases, J shed 1 base, and the junction held 21 bases outside the gene matches. CDR3 length: 21 amino acids. Germline loops: CDR1 LGHNA, CDR2 YNFKEQ. The CDR3 loop reads CASSPYKPGQGPTNKNTEAFF. CDR3 DNA: TGTGCCAGCAGCCCCTATAAACCGGGACAGGGGCCGACAAACAAGAACACTGAAGCTTTCTTT.

This sequence joins TRBV5-1 and TRBJ1-1; D not certain. Per the germline V gene, CDR1 is SGHRS and CDR2 is YFSETQ. The CDR3 extends over 14 amino acids. Trimming left V 1 base short and J 2 bases short, with 9 bases between. CDR3 nucleotides: TGCGCCAGCAGCTTGCGTACGGGAAACACTGAAGCTTTCTTT. It yields the protein CASSLRTGNTEAFF. The whole variable domain, remainder taken from reference TRBV5-1 and TRBJ1-1, is KAGVTQTPRYLIKTRGQQVTLSCSPISGHRSVSWYQQTPGQGLQFLFEYFSETQRNKGNFPGRFSGRQFSNSRSEMNVSTLELGDSALYLCASSLRTGNTEAFFGQGTRLTVV.

V is TRBV27 and J is TRBJ1-1; no firm D call. The V and J ends lost 5 bases and 4 bases respectively, with 11 bases between them. Germline V lookup: CDR1 MNHEY, CDR2 SMNVEV (reference sequence). This CDR3 has 13 amino acids. The CDR3 region is CASSSHSRTEAFF. The CDR3 coding sequence is TGTGCCAGCAGTAGTCACAGCCGCACTGAAGCTTTCTTT.

This chain connects TRBV21-1 to TRBJ2-2; the table's D call, TRBD1, has no DNA check behind it. TRBV21-1 has pseudogene status. The CDR3 is made up of 15 amino acids. The CDR3 sequence is CASSKDRDRTGELFF. CDR3 nucleotides: TGTGCCAGCAGCAAGGACAGGGACCGCACCGGGGAGCTGTTTTTT.

The chain employs TRBV4-3 and TRBJ1-1, with 7 bases aligning to TRBD1. J lost 11 bases, V lost 3 bases, and 9 bases had no gene match. The CDR3 loop spans 13 amino acids. Germline V gene data show CDR1 as LGHNA and CDR2 as YSLEER. The CDR3 here is CASSHDRESEAFF. For the CDR3, the DNA is TGCGCCAGCAGCCATGACAGGGAGTCAGAGGCTTTCTTT.

The rearrangement links TRBV9 to TRBJ2-5, with D perhaps TRBD1 (6 bases). The J call may be in error: the DNA end matches TRBJ2-7 better. CDR1 and CDR2 (germline): SGDLS, YYNGEE. The CDR3 runs 15 residues. CDR3 DNA sequence: TGTGCCAGCAGCCAGGGGCATTGGGGATCCTACGAGCAGTACTTC. Translation: CASSQGHWGSYEQYF.

V and J are TRBV27 and TRBJ2-2; TRBD2 aligns across 11 bases. Trimming cost V 2 bases and J 6 bases; bases outside gene matches: 11. Germline CDR1 reads MNHEY; CDR2 reads SMNVEV (reference sequence). This CDR3 region has 18 residues. This CDR3 reads CASSLPQWVAGGPGELFF. In nucleotides, the CDR3 is TGTGCCAGCAGTTTACCCCAATGGGTAGCGGGGGGGCCCGGGGAGCTGTTTTTT.

In its sample, this clone was seen a few times. V and J are TRBV18 and TRBJ1-2; D gene uncertain. In germline, CDR1 is KGHSH, CDR2 LQKENI. This CDR3 region has 14 residues. The V end lost 3 bases, the J end lost 4 bases, and 12 bases lay between the germline ends. The CDR3: CASSPYPNSYGYTF. In DNA form, the CDR3 reads TGTGCCAGCTCACCCTACCCCAATTCCTATGGCTACACCTTC. The full variable domain, completed using reference TRBV18 and TRBJ1-2, is NAGVMQNPRHLVRRRGQEARLRCSPMKGHSHVYWYRQLPEEGLKFMVYLQKENIIDESGMPKERFSAEFPKEGPSILRIQQVVRGDSAAYFCASSPYPNSYGYTFGSGTRLTVV.

This chain joins TRBV6-5 and TRBJ2-3; possibly TRBD2 for D (5 bases). The ends were cut back, 8 bases at V and 0 bases at J, with 15 bases in the middle. Germline V gene sequence: CDR1 MNHEY, CDR2 SVGAGI. The CDR3 runs to 15 residues. The CDR3 DNA reads TGTGCCAGCGCTAAGAATGGACTGAGCACAGATACGCAGTATTTT. Amino acids: CASAKNGLSTDTQYF.